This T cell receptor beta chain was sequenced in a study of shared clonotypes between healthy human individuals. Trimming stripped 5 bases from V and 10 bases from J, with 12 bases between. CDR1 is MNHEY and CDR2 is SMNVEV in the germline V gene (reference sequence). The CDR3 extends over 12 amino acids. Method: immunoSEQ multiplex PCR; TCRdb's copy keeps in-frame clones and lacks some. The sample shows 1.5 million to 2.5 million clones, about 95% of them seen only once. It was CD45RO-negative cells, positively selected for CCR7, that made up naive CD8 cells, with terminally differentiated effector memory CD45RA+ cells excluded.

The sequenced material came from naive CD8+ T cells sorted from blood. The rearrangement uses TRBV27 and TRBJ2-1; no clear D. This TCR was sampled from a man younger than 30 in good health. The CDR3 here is CASSENPREQFF. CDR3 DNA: TGTGCCAGCAGTGAAAACCCGCGCGAGCAGTTCTTC.